This entry lists 31 T cell receptor beta chains sequenced from one sample in a study of read filtering for tumor transcriptome and immune sequencing. The library was built from about 0.4 ug RNA with molecular barcoded adaptors for alpha/delta and beta/gamma chains. Each CDR3 protein is one row after TCRdb ran MiXCR on the reads. The table shows about 57,000 distinct CDR3 sequences, with approximately 15% occurring only once. The material sequenced was a population of CD138-negative cells sorted from bone marrow. The receptors derive from a donor at least 40 years old with multiple myeloma.

This clonotype was counted at least ten times. The DNA for the CDR3 is TGTGCCAGCAGCGTTAGCGGACCGTTAAATGAGCAGTTCTTC. Translated, it gives CASSVSGPLNEQFF. The chain combines TRBV5-4 with TRBJ2-1; D might be TRBD2 (6 bases). The germline V gene encodes CDR1 SGHNT and CDR2 YYREEE (reference sequence). Trimming shortened V by 4 bases and J by 7 bases, and 15 bases separated the two germline ends. This CDR3 is built from 14 residues.

This clonotype was observed many times. The V gene is TRBV5-1, the J gene TRBJ2-1; D gene ambiguous. Deletions cut 2 bases from V and 4 bases from J, with 7 bases between. The CDR3 spans 13 residues. The V gene's germline CDR1 is SGHRS and CDR2 YFSETQ. The CDR3 reads CASSLSGYNEQFF. CDR3 sequence (DNA): TGCGCCAGCAGCTTATCCGGGTACAATGAGCAGTTCTTC.

This clonotype was seen ten or more times. The V and J genes are TRBV29-1 and TRBJ2-3, with 9 positions matching TRBD1. V lost 4 bases and J lost 0; bases outside the gene matches: 5. The germline V gene encodes CDR1 SQVTM and CDR2 ANQGSEA. The CDR3 spans 15 residues. The CDR3 nucleotides are TGCAGCGTTGTGTGGACAGGGGCTAGCACAGATACGCAGTATTTT. Its protein is CSVVWTGASTDTQYF.

This clonotype occurred a few times. The DNA of the CDR3 is TGTGCTAGTGGTTTGGGGACGGGACAACACTACGAGCAGTACTTC. Encoded protein: CASGLGTGQHYEQYF. The rearrangement uses TRBV12-5 and TRBJ2-7; perhaps TRBD1 as D (6 bases). Between the trimmed V and J ends, which lost 1 base and 3 bases, there was a span of 13 bases. This CDR3 has 15 amino acids. The germline V gene has CDR1 LGHNT and CDR2 FRNRAP.

Comments on this clonotype: A read error may explain this, as a much larger clone is one base away. In nucleotides, the CDR3 is TGTGTCTGGGGGCGAGGCTATGGCTACACCTTC. The encoded protein is CVWGRGYGYTF. The chain uses TRBV30 and TRBJ1-2; possibly TRBD1 for D (6 bases). Germline assignment: CDR1 GTSNPN and CDR2 SVGIG (reference sequence). The CDR3 is made up of 11 amino acids.

The V gene is TRBV7-2, the J gene TRBJ1-2; D is unclear. The CDR3 sequence is 12 residues long. Trimming cost V 0 bases and J 9 bases, with 8 bases left between them. CDR1 is SGHTA and CDR2 is FQGNSA in the germline V gene. This CDR3 is CASSLAQYSYTF. The CDR3 region has the DNA TGTGCCAGCAGCTTAGCTCAGTACAGCTACACCTTC.

As to this clonotype: A much larger clonotype is one base distant, so this may be a read error. The V gene is TRBV27, the J gene TRBJ1-1; possibly TRBD1 for D (5 bases). The V gene's germline CDR1 is MNHEY and CDR2 SMNVEV (reference sequence). The CDR3 extends over 12 amino acids. V dropped 1 base and J dropped 11 bases, with 11 bases sitting between them. In DNA form, the CDR3 reads TGTGCCAGCAGTTTATTGGGGGGGAGGGCTTTCTTT. Translation: CASSLLGGRAFF.

This clonotype was seen at least ten times. The gene calls are TRBV11-2 and TRBJ1-2; D is perhaps TRBD1 (6 bases). CDR1 is SGHAT, CDR2 FQNNGV, per germline. V lost 4 bases and J lost 7, with 16 bases in between. This CDR3 is 14 amino acids long. The CDR3 DNA sequence: TGTGCCAGCAGCTCGGTTAAAGGGGGTCGTGGCTACACCTTC. Translating gives CASSSVKGGRGYTF.

The sample holds many counts of this clonotype. The chain employs TRBV6-2 or TRBV6-3 and TRBJ1-4; D is ambiguous. CDR3 length: 15 residues. Trimming removed 6 bases at V and 3 bases at J, with 14 bases between. CDR1 and CDR2 (germline): MNHEY, SVGEGT. In DNA form, the CDR3 reads TGTGCCAGCAGGGAAGGACGGTCGCCTAATGAAAAACTGTTTTTT. Translation: CASREGRSPNEKLFF.

This clonotype appeared a few times. This chain links TRBV12-3 or TRBV12-4 with TRBJ2-4; D gene ambiguous. The CDR3 contains 14 residues. The germline V and J ends were trimmed by 1 base and 2 bases, with 6 bases remaining between them. The CDR3 region has the DNA TGTGCCAGCAGTTTAGGGGCCTCCAAAAACATTCAGTACTTC. This codes for CASSLGASKNIQYF.

In this sample, this clonotype turned up many times. In DNA, the CDR3 is TGTGCCATCAGTGAGTCCGTTAGGGGACAGGGGCTAACTAACTATGGCTACACCTTC. Its translation: CAISESVRGQGLTNYGYTF. This sequence joins TRBV10-3 and TRBJ1-2, with 10 bases aligning to TRBD1. V was clipped by 0 bases and J by 0 bases; unmatched bases: 10. Per germline, CDR1 ENHRY and CDR2 SYGVKD. The CDR3 runs to 19 residues.

This clonotype was seen ten or more times. The chain has TRBV5-1 and TRBJ1-5, with 9 nucleotides matching TRBD1. V shed 4 bases, J shed 6 bases, and the junction held 5 bases outside the gene matches. Per germline, CDR1 SGHRS and CDR2 YFSETQ. The CDR3 runs to 14 residues. The DNA of the CDR3 is TGCGCCAGCAGCGCAACAGGGGGCGTTCAGCCCCAGCATTTT. Translating gives CASSATGGVQPQHF.

This clonotype was picked up many times. The chain joins TRBV7-9 to TRBJ1-4; D gene uncertain. The CDR3 has 13 residues. Trimming took off 4 bases at V and 7 bases at J, with 10 bases between the two ends. The germline V gene encodes CDR1 SEHNR and CDR2 FQNEAQ (reference sequence). This CDR3 reads CASSSPSGEKLFF. The CDR3 nucleotides are TGTGCCAGCAGCTCCCCCTCGGGTGAAAAACTGTTTTTT.

This clonotype was seen only a few times. The junction does not match germline at one end; this may be a read error. The chain recombines TRBV5-1 with TRBJ2-1, with D perhaps matching TRBD1 (6 bases). The germline CDR1 and CDR2 sequences are SGHRS and YFSETQ. The CDR3 contains 16 residues. The CDR3 spells CACSLVPQGTYNEQFF. The CDR3 region has the DNA TGCGCCTGCAGCTTGGTCCCCCAGGGGACCTACAATGAGCAGTTCTTC.

V gene TRBV7-9 combines with J gene TRBJ2-3, with D possibly being TRBD1 (6 bases). The CDR3 totals 16 residues. The germline CDR1 and CDR2 sequences are SEHNR and FQNEAQ (reference sequence). V was clipped by 1 base and J by 4 bases, with 15 bases between them. The CDR3 spells CASSLGPQGSPDTQYF. The CDR3 region has the DNA TGTGCCAGCAGCTTAGGACCACAGGGTTCCCCAGATACGCAGTATTTT.

This clonotype was counted ten times or more. The rearrangement uses TRBV6-1 and TRBJ2-4; tentative D call: TRBD2 (5 bases). The germline V and J ends were trimmed by 0 bases and 0 bases, with 9 bases remaining between them. The CDR3 is made up of 16 amino acids. The germline V gene has CDR1 MNHNS and CDR2 SASEGT. The CDR3, as DNA: TGTGCCAGCAGTGAAGCCCCAGCGGTAGCCAAAAACATTCAGTACTTC. Amino acids: CASSEAPAVAKNIQYF.

This clonotype was counted only a few times. The genes are TRBV2 and TRBJ2-5, with TRBD1 identical over 9 bases. Germline V gene data show CDR1 as SNHLY and CDR2 as FYNNEI. The CDR3 has 12 amino acids. With 10 bases clipped from V and 3 bases from J, the junction kept 3 bases outside the gene matches. The CDR3: CANRDREETQYF. The CDR3 bases are TGTGCCAACCGGGACAGGGAAGAGACCCAGTACTTC.

This clonotype has ten or more counts. The V and J genes are TRBV20-1 and TRBJ2-1; D is unclear. Germline V lookup: CDR1 DFQATT, CDR2 SNEGSKA (reference sequence). V was cut by 4 bases and J by 3 bases, with 10 bases left in between. This CDR3 has 13 residues. The CDR3 sequence: CSAMGSFYNEQFF. In nucleotides, the CDR3 is TGCAGTGCTATGGGCTCTTTCTACAATGAGCAGTTCTTC.

The chain uses TRBV18 and TRBJ2-2; TRBD2 aligns across 8 bases. The CDR3 contains 16 residues. CDR1 is KGHSH and CDR2 is LQKENI in the germline V gene. After removal of 4 bases from V and 2 bases from J, the junction contained 6 bases not matched to a gene. CDR3 protein: CASSHCSGTNTGELFF. The CDR3 DNA follows: TGTGCCAGCTCACACTGTAGCGGGACTAACACCGGGGAGCTGTTTTTT.

This clonotype has a handful of counts. The chain has TRBV11-2 and TRBJ2-5; possible D gene TRBD2, 6 bases. Deletions cut 3 bases from V and 9 bases from J, with 17 bases between. The CDR3 covers 14 residues. CDR1 SGHAT and CDR2 FQNNGV come from the germline V gene. This CDR3 reads CASSLTTGAVAQYF. The CDR3 region has the DNA TGTGCCAGCAGCTTGACGACGGGAGCAGTAGCCCAGTACTTC. Together with reference TRBV11-2 and TRBJ2-5, the CDR3 gives the full variable domain: EAGVAQSPRYKIIEKRQSVAFWCNPISGHATLYWYQQILGQGPKLLIQFQNNGVVDDSQLPKDRFSAERLKGVDSTLKIQPAKLEDSAVYLCASSLTTGAVAQYFGPGTRLLVL.

This clonotype has just a few counts. This is likely an artifact of a read error, given a far larger clone one base away. The V and J genes are TRBV12-3 or TRBV12-4 and TRBJ1-6; D unclear. The J call may be in error: the DNA end matches TRBJ1-1 better. The CDR3 contains 12 residues. CDR3 bases: TGTGCCAGCAGTCCCCGGACCACTAAAGCTTTCTTT. Its protein is CASSPRTTKAFF.

The chain carries TRBV27 and TRBJ1-2; 9 nucleotides align to TRBD1. Per the germline V gene, CDR1 is MNHEY and CDR2 is SMNVEV (reference sequence). J lost 5 bases, V lost 6 bases, and 4 bases had no gene match. CDR3 length: 13 amino acids. CDR3: CASRLTGGYGYTF. The DNA of the CDR3 is TGTGCCAGCAGGCTGACAGGGGGTTATGGCTACACCTTC.

This clonotype was seen repeatedly, ten times or more. The rearrangement links TRBV29-1 to TRBJ1-2; possibly TRBD1 for D (5 bases). Germline values: CDR1 SQVTM, CDR2 ANQGSEA. The CDR3 loop spans 13 amino acids. With 1 base removed from V and 8 bases from J, the gap between germline ends came to 14 bases. The CDR3 sequence is CSVEVPTARGYTF. The CDR3 nucleotides read TGCAGCGTTGAAGTCCCGACAGCCAGGGGCTACACCTTC.

To note about this clonotype: The junction and the germline gene differ at one end; a read error may be behind it. V gene TRBV18 combines with J gene TRBJ2-1, with 11 bases that match TRBD2. The CDR3 has 18 amino acids. Germline CDR1 and CDR2: KGHSH and LQKENI. CDR3 sequence (DNA): TGTGCCAGCTCCCAGGGGGGACTAGCGGAAGGGAGGTACAATGAGCGGTTCTTC. The encoded protein is CASSQGGLAEGRYNERFF.

The chain joins TRBV12-3 or TRBV12-4 to TRBJ1-3; D may be TRBD1 (6 bases). This CDR3 is 14 amino acids long. V gave up 3 bases and J gave up 2 bases, with 8 bases separating them. In DNA form, the CDR3 reads TGTGCCAGCAGTTTCACAGGGACTGGAAACACCATATATTTT. This codes for CASSFTGTGNTIYF.

This clonotype has ten or more counts. This chain joins TRBV28 and TRBJ2-1; 8 bases match TRBD2. This CDR3 spans 15 amino acids. Germline-derived CDR1 and CDR2 are MDHEN and SYDVKM. J was trimmed by 2 bases and V by 5 bases; bases with no gene match: 5. Here the CDR3 DNA reads TGTGCCAGCAGTACTAGCGGCCAAGCCTACAATGAGCAGTTCTTC. Its translation is CASSTSGQAYNEQFF.

This clonotype was picked up many times. V and J are TRBV4-3 and TRBJ2-3; D is perhaps TRBD1 or TRBD2 (5 bases each). In germline, CDR1 is LGHNA, CDR2 YSLEER. There are 14 residues in the CDR3. Between the trimmed V and J ends, which lost 1 base and 4 bases, there was a span of 9 bases. The CDR3: CASSQVGVPDTQYF. CDR3 nucleotides: TGCGCCAGCAGCCAAGTGGGGGTTCCAGATACGCAGTATTTT.

This clonotype has just a few counts. This CDR3 is CATSREWTPPDTQYF. The CDR3 region has the DNA TGTGCCACCAGCAGAGAATGGACTCCCCCAGATACGCAGTATTTT. This chain connects TRBV15 to TRBJ2-3; weak D call: TRBD2 (5 bases). Germline V gives CDR1 LNHNV, CDR2 YYDKDF (reference sequence). V lost 0 bases and J lost 4, with 11 bases in between. There are 15 residues in the CDR3.

Comment on this clonotype: Mismatch with germline at one junction end may stem from a read error. This rearrangement joins TRBV28 to TRBJ1-5, with TRBD1 as a possible D gene (5 bases). The CDR3 has 20 residues. The germline V gene encodes CDR1 MDHEN and CDR2 SYDVKM. In nucleotides, the CDR3 is TGTGCCAGCAGTTTAGGCGCCCGGGACCCCGCGTACTACAGCAATCAGCCCCGGCATTTT. It codes for CASSLGARDPAYYSNQPRHF.

In this sample, this clonotype turned up many times. V usage is TRBV9 and J usage is TRBJ1-1; maybe TRBD1 (5 bases). The CDR3 extends over 15 amino acids. Between the trimmed V and J ends, which lost 0 bases and 3 bases, there was a span of 12 bases. Germline values: CDR1 SGDLS, CDR2 YYNGEE. The CDR3 here is CASSVGAGRDTEAFF. The CDR3 nucleotides are TGTGCCAGCAGCGTAGGAGCAGGGAGGGACACTGAAGCTTTCTTT.

The V gene is TRBV7-9, the J gene TRBJ1-2, with D perhaps matching TRBD1 (5 bases). The CDR3 runs 14 residues. CDR1 and CDR2 (germline): SEHNR, FQNEAQ (reference sequence). Trimming took 2 bases from V and 1 from J, leaving 8 bases between them. CDR3 region: CASSLLGLNYGYTF. The CDR3 coding sequence is TGTGCCAGCAGCTTACTGGGACTTAACTATGGCTACACCTTC.